The text below deals with one T cell receptor beta chain. The sample originates from a study of blood T cell repertoires in COVID-19. Study-wide context: Some COVID-19 samples were acute and others convalescent; all came from the United States, Italy and Spain.

Only in-frame clones appear in the TCRdb table, and some are missing; sequencing was by immunoSEQ multiplex PCR. There are roughly 220,000 clones in the sample; around 81% occur only once, and 2% to 2.5% lies in the top ten. Trimming at V came to 6 bases and at J to 8 bases, leaving 5 bases not matched to a gene. This CDR3 is 12 amino acids long. Germline CDR1 and CDR2: SNHLY and FYNNEI. What was sequenced was peripheral blood. The V call is TRBV2, the J call TRBJ1-1; 8 bases match TRBD1. The TCR was taken from a woman between 55 and 75 years old with acute or convalescent COVID-19. The CDR3 sequence: CASRDRGLEAFF. The CDR3 DNA is TGTGCCAGCAGAGACAGGGGTTTAGAAGCTTTCTTT. The complete variable domain, with remaining parts taken from reference TRBV2 and TRBJ1-1, reads EPEVTQTPSHQVTQMGQEVILRCVPISNHLYFYWYRQILGQKVEFLVSFYNNEISEKSEIFDDQFSVERPDGSNFTLKIRSTKLEDSAMYFCASRDRGLEAFFGQGTRLTVV.